The clone carrying this TCR beta chain was observed a few times. Its antigen is still unknown. TCRdb re-analysed the 5' RACE reads in MiXCR, keeping a single row per CDR3 protein. This repertoire shows about 530,000 distinct CDR3 sequences, under 25% found once; its top ten account for about 0.5%. This sample is part of a study of identical twins. The germline V gene encodes CDR1 ENHRY and CDR2 SYGVKD. This CDR3 spans 13 amino acids. The V and J ends lost 4 bases and 4 bases respectively, with 10 bases between them. Study-level findings and limits: Excess sharing between twins was weaker in beta out-of-frame sequences. Where out-of-frame alpha sequences were twin-shared, they showed excess low generation probability. Carriage of fewer insertions was seen in abundant cord blood beta clonotypes, whereas memory repertoires showed none.

These data were also filed under a second study, of yellow fever vaccine responses in identical twins.

Material: CD4+ T cells sorted from blood. This clonotype was sampled from a woman between 18 and 29 years old in good health. The V and J genes are TRBV10-3 and TRBJ1-1; no clear D. CDR3 residues: CAISARGFTEAFF. CDR3 bases: TGTGCCATCAGTGCGCGAGGATTCACTGAAGCTTTCTTT.